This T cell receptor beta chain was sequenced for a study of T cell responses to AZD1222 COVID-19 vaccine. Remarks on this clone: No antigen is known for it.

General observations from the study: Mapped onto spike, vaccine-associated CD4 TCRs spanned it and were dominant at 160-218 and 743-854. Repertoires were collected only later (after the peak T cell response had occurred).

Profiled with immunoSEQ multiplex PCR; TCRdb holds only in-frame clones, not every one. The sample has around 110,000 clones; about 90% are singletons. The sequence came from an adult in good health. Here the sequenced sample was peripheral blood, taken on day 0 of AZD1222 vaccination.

This chain's CDR3 is CASSYSWTGGSGYTF. CDR3 sequence (DNA): TGTGCCAGCAGTTACTCGTGGACAGGAGGCAGTGGCTACACCTTC. The chain links TRBV6-5 to TRBJ1-2, with 7 nucleotides matching TRBD1. V gave up 0 bases and J gave up 7 bases; unmatched junction bases: 8. CDR1 is MNHEY, CDR2 SVGAGI, per germline. CDR3 length equals 15 residues.